The next 23 T cell receptor beta chains were all read from a single sample in a study of T cells in Graves' hyperthyroidism and ophthalmopathy. Amplified TCR beta CDR3 regions came from RNA transcripts. With the HTBI primer set, the TCR CDR3 went through a first round of RT-PCR. TCRdb ran MiXCR on the multiplex PCR reads and lists one entry per CDR3 protein. Here the sample spans nearly 600,000 distinct CDR3 sequences, approximately 15% being singletons. The sequenced sample consisted of blood. The receptors were sampled from a young woman with Graves' hyperthyroidism that later progressed to Graves' ophthalmopathy.

This clonotype was seen many times. The chain is built from TRBV29-1 and TRBJ1-1, with 9 bases lining up with TRBD1. Germline values: CDR1 SQVTM, CDR2 ANQGSEA. The CDR3 has 15 residues. The trim removed 0 bases at V and 6 bases at J, leaving 8 bases unmatched. The CDR3 bases are TGCAGCGTTGAAGATATAGGACAGGGGTTTTCTGAAGCTTTCTTT. It specifies CSVEDIGQGFSEAFF.

This clonotype was picked up many times. The genes are TRBV20-1 and TRBJ1-2; D gene uncertain. The CDR3 is 11 residues long. V gave up 6 bases and J gave up 9 bases, with 14 bases separating them. The germline V gene has CDR1 DFQATT and CDR2 SNEGSKA (reference sequence). Written as DNA, the CDR3 is TGCAGTGCCCGGAAATCAAACAGCTACACCTTC. The encoded protein is CSARKSNSYTF.

This chain links TRBV5-1 with TRBJ2-2, with 10 bases identical to TRBD2. The length of the CDR3 is 17 residues. The J segment lost 7 bases and the V segment lost 4 bases, leaving 13 bases of the junction unmatched. The V gene's germline CDR1 is SGHRS and CDR2 YFSETQ. CDR3 sequence reads: CASSGLAEGTIGGELFF. The DNA of the CDR3 is TGCGCCAGCAGCGGACTAGCGGAGGGAACGATAGGCGGGGAGCTGTTTTTT.

This clonotype was seen only a few times. CDR3 bases: TGTGCCAGTAATTTCGGCCAGCCTATCTACAATGAGCAGTTCTTC. Protein: CASNFGQPIYNEQFF. The V gene is TRBV19, the J gene TRBJ2-1; D unclear. This CDR3 has 15 residues. Trimming shortened V by 7 bases and J by 3 bases, and 16 bases separated the two germline ends. Germline V gene data show CDR1 as LNHDA and CDR2 as SQIVND (reference sequence).

Ten or more counts support this clonotype. V usage is TRBV12-3 or TRBV12-4 and J usage is TRBJ2-7, with 10 bases that match TRBD2. V dropped 7 bases and J dropped 3; count of bases not matched to a gene: 9. The CDR3 is 15 residues long. This CDR3 is CASNVLSGRNYEQYF. Here the CDR3 DNA reads TGTGCCAGCAACGTCCTTAGCGGGAGGAACTACGAGCAGTACTTC.

This clonotype showed up many times. CDR3 nucleotides: TGTGCCAGCAGTTTTGCAGGGGGAACTGAAGCTTTCTTT. Protein sequence: CASSFAGGTEAFF. V and J are TRBV12-3 or TRBV12-4 and TRBJ1-1; 7 nucleotides line up with TRBD1. This CDR3 is built from 13 residues. The V and J ends lost 3 bases and 5 bases, in that order; junction bases with no gene match: 3.

This clonotype was picked up many times. The V and J genes are TRBV30 and TRBJ1-1; D gene ambiguous. The V end was cut by 3 bases, the J end by 1 base, with 6 bases between. Germline V gene sequence: CDR1 GTSNPN, CDR2 SVGIG (reference sequence). This CDR3 comprises 12 residues. The CDR3 sequence: CAWREENTEAFF. The CDR3 DNA is TGTGCCTGGAGGGAGGAGAACACTGAAGCTTTCTTT.

As to this clonotype: This may arise from a read error, as a much more abundant clone is one base away. This sequence joins TRBV13 and TRBJ2-1, with D perhaps assigned TRBD1 or TRBD2 (5 bases each). The V end lost 2 bases, the J end lost 10 bases, and 15 bases lay between the germline ends. There are 14 residues in the CDR3. Germline loops: CDR1 PRHDT, CDR2 FYEKMQ (reference sequence). The DNA of the CDR3 is TGTGCCAGCAGCTTAAGGGACGGACGCTACGAGCAGTTCTTC. Amino acid sequence: CASSLRDGRYEQFF. Together with reference TRBV13 and TRBJ2-1, the CDR3 gives the full variable domain: AAGVIQSPRHLIKEKRETATLKCYPIPRHDTVYWYQQGPGQDPQFLISFYEKMQSDKGSIPDRFSAQQFSDYHSELNMSSLELGDSALYFCASSLRDGRYEQFFGPGTRLTVL.

The gene calls are TRBV11-3 and TRBJ2-1, with D hard to call. From germline, CDR1 is SGHNT and CDR2 YENEEA. V shed 1 base and J shed 5 bases, with 6 bases lying between them. The CDR3 consists of 13 residues. The CDR3, as DNA: TGTGCCAGCAGCTTAGTCTCAAACAATGAGCAGTTCTTC. Protein product: CASSLVSNNEQFF. Based on the CDR3 plus reference TRBV11-3 and TRBJ2-1, the full variable domain is EAGVVQSPRYKIIEKKQPVAFWCNPISGHNTLYWYLQNLGQGPELLIRYENEEAVDDSQLPKDRFSAERLKGVDSTLKIQPAELGDSAVYLCASSLVSNNEQFFGPGTRLTVL.

J is TRBJ1-1 and V is TRBV24-1, with 10 positions matching TRBD1. Trimming cost V 2 bases and J 11 bases; bases outside gene matches: 4. The CDR3 consists of 13 residues. Germline CDR1 is KGHDR and CDR2 is SFDVKD. The CDR3: CATSDSGQGVAFF. The DNA for the CDR3 is TGTGCCACCAGTGATTCCGGACAGGGGGTGGCTTTCTTT.

This clonotype occurred many times. This chain joins TRBV19 and TRBJ2-1; D ambiguous. Germline CDR1 reads LNHDA; CDR2 reads SQIVND (reference sequence). The V end was cut by 6 bases, the J end by 4 bases, with 7 bases between. The CDR3 covers 12 residues. CDR3 bases: TGTGCCAGTAGGACGCAATACAATGAGCAGTTCTTC. Amino acids: CASRTQYNEQFF.

This clonotype was recorded many times. The chain is built from TRBV2 and TRBJ1-6; maybe TRBD1 (5 bases). The CDR3 totals 11 residues. Germline V gene sequence: CDR1 SNHLY, CDR2 FYNNEI. V lost 7 bases, J lost 10 bases, and 8 bases lay in between. CDR3 residues: CASTRESPLHF. The CDR3 nucleotides read TGTGCCAGCACCAGGGAGTCACCCCTCCACTTT.

This rearrangement joins TRBV2 to TRBJ2-5, with 10 bases matching TRBD2. This CDR3 has 17 residues. The J segment lost 5 bases and the V segment lost 5 bases, leaving 14 bases of the junction unmatched. CDR1 and CDR2 (germline): SNHLY, FYNNEI. CDR3 in amino acids: CASSRTSGRARRETQYF. The CDR3 region has the DNA TGTGCCAGCAGTAGGACTAGCGGAAGGGCCCGCCGGGAGACCCAGTACTTC. Complete variable domain (other parts from reference TRBV2 and TRBJ2-5): EPEVTQTPSHQVTQMGQEVILRCVPISNHLYFYWYRQILGQKVEFLVSFYNNEISEKSEIFDDQFSVERPDGSNFTLKIRSTKLEDSAMYFCASSRTSGRARRETQYFGPGTRLLVL.

This clonotype appeared a few times. The genes are TRBV14 and TRBJ1-2, with D unclear. The CDR3 contains 15 residues. The germline V gene has CDR1 SGHDN and CDR2 FVKESK. V lost 4 bases to trimming and J lost 4 bases, with 16 bases between them. The chain's CDR3 is CASSPAMGNPYGYTF. CDR3 DNA sequence: TGTGCCAGCAGCCCTGCTATGGGGAATCCCTATGGCTACACCTTC.

This rearrangement joins TRBV6-2 or TRBV6-3 to TRBJ2-7, with D tentatively TRBD2 (6 bases). Germline CDR1 MNHEY, CDR2 SVGEGT. This CDR3 spans 15 amino acids. The V end lost 6 bases, the J end lost 5 bases, and 20 bases lay between the germline ends. The CDR3 DNA reads TGTGCCAGCAGGGAAACCGGGACTGCCGTTCACGAGCAGTACTTC. It encodes CASRETGTAVHEQYF.

This clonotype was observed many times. This chain connects TRBV11-2 to TRBJ2-7; D is unclear. Germline-derived CDR1 and CDR2 are SGHAT and FQNNGV. The CDR3 is made up of 15 amino acids. Trimming pared 0 bases from V and 7 bases from J, leaving 16 bases between. The CDR3 DNA reads as TGTGCCAGCAGCTTAGATGCTGGACCTGTATTAGAGCAGTACTTC. Amino acids: CASSLDAGPVLEQYF.

This clonotype showed up just a few times. The chain has TRBV29-1 and TRBJ1-4, with 7 positions matching TRBD1. Per germline, CDR1 SQVTM and CDR2 ANQGSEA. This CDR3 has 14 residues. The V and J ends lost 4 bases and 8 bases, in that order; junction bases with no gene match: 10. The CDR3 coding sequence is TGCAGCGTTGGGGTGCTGGCAGGGGGAGAAAAACTGTTTTTT. It translates to CSVGVLAGGEKLFF.

This clonotype was seen many times. The chain couples TRBV28 to TRBJ2-7; D possibly corresponds to TRBD2 (5 bases). The germline V gene has CDR1 MDHEN and CDR2 SYDVKM. V lost 2 bases and J 2 bases, leaving 10 bases between the germline ends. This CDR3 comprises 14 residues. CDR3 sequence reads: CASSLIETTYEQYF. CDR3 DNA: TGTGCCAGCAGTTTAATCGAGACTACCTACGAGCAGTACTTC.

The chain uses TRBV5-1 and TRBJ2-5; the D gene is possibly TRBD2 (6 bases). This CDR3 has 13 residues. Germline V gene lookup returns CDR1 SGHRS and CDR2 YFSETQ. V was cut by 6 bases and J by 5 bases, with 14 bases left in between. The CDR3 bases are TGCGCCAGCACCCTTTTAGGGAGGGAGACCCAGTACTTC. This encodes CASTLLGRETQYF. Using reference TRBV5-1 and TRBJ2-5 for the parts outside the CDR3, the full variable domain is KAGVTQTPRYLIKTRGQQVTLSCSPISGHRSVSWYQQTPGQGLQFLFEYFSETQRNKGNFPGRFSGRQFSNSRSEMNVSTLELGDSALYLCASTLLGRETQYFGPGTRLLVL.

This clonotype was counted ten times or more. The genes are TRBV30 and TRBJ2-3; TRBD2 agrees at 10 bases. Germline V lookup: CDR1 GTSNPN, CDR2 SVGIG (reference sequence). Trimming took 2 bases from V and 2 from J; bases not matched to a gene: 10. The CDR3 length is 17 residues. The CDR3 spells CAWSSPSGLAHTDTQYF. DNA for the CDR3: TGTGCCTGGAGTTCCCCATCGGGACTAGCGCACACAGATACGCAGTATTTT.

This clonotype was picked up many times. The chain joins TRBV15 to TRBJ2-5; D call uncertain. V lost 1 base and J lost 4, with 7 bases in between. CDR3 size: 13 residues. Germline CDR1 LNHNV, CDR2 YYDKDF (reference sequence). The CDR3 DNA sequence: TGTGCCACCAGCAGAGGTCCCGGAGAGACCCAGTACTTC. Its protein product is CATSRGPGETQYF.

The rearrangement joins TRBV9 to TRBJ1-1; a possible D gene is TRBD1 (6 bases). CDR1 and CDR2 (germline): SGDLS, YYNGEE. With 5 bases removed from V and 6 bases from J, the gap between germline ends came to 20 bases. The CDR3 sequence is 15 residues long. CDR3 region: CASRRGTKGFPEAFF. The CDR3 bases are TGTGCCAGCAGGAGGGGGACCAAGGGGTTCCCTGAAGCTTTCTTT.

This clonotype was found a few times. The V call is TRBV3-1, the J call TRBJ2-1; TRBD2 aligns across 11 bases. With V trimmed by 1 base and J by 7 bases, 6 bases remained unmatched. From germline, CDR1 is LGHDT and CDR2 YNNKEL (reference sequence). CDR3 length: 16 amino acids. CDR3 protein: CASSQGGSGRVNEQFF. The CDR3 DNA sequence: TGTGCCAGCAGCCAAGGCGGTAGCGGGAGGGTAAATGAGCAGTTCTTC.